These 24 T cell receptor beta chains came from one sample sequenced in a study of blood T cell repertoires in COVID-19. Sequencing was performed with immunoSEQ multiplex PCR; in TCRdb, only in-frame clones are kept and a portion is missing. The profile shows hundreds of thousands of clones, over 85% of them singletons. The sample comprised PBMCs or T cells enriched from blood (not recorded which). The receptors were sampled from a woman aged 45-65 years who had been exposed to COVID-19.

This clone was recorded once. The gene calls are TRBV6-5 and TRBJ2-7, with 7 bases fitting TRBD1. Germline assignment: CDR1 MNHEY and CDR2 SVGAGI. The J segment lost 3 bases and the V segment lost 6 bases, leaving 5 bases of the junction unmatched. The CDR3 spans 13 residues. The CDR3 protein is CASRTRDSYEQYF. The CDR3, as DNA: TGTGCCAGCAGAACCCGGGACAGCTACGAGCAGTACTTC.

The chain recombines TRBV7-9 with TRBJ1-6; TRBD1 matches at 7 bases. Germline CDR1 and CDR2: SEHNR and FQNEAQ (reference sequence). V was pared by 7 bases and J by 7 bases, with 7 bases of the junction left unmatched. CDR3 size: 14 residues. CDR3 sequence: CASNLQGSNSPLHF. The CDR3 nucleotides are TGTGCCAGCAACCTACAGGGGTCGAATTCACCCCTCCACTTT.

J is TRBJ2-3 and V is TRBV5-6; 7 bases fit TRBD2. The CDR3 has 15 residues. V trimming: 2 bases; J trimming: 2 bases; junction bases outside the gene matches: 5. Germline V gene sequence: CDR1 SGHDT, CDR2 YYEEEE. CDR3 sequence: CASSFQAGDTDTQYF. CDR3 DNA: TGTGCCAGCAGCTTTCAGGCGGGGGACACAGATACGCAGTATTTT.

This clone was detected once. The chain has TRBV10-3 and TRBJ1-4; D remains ambiguous. The germline V and J ends were trimmed by 0 bases and 4 bases, with 9 bases remaining between them. The CDR3 is 15 amino acids. The V gene's germline CDR1 is ENHRY and CDR2 SYGVKD. This CDR3 is CAISESATDNEKLFF. CDR3 bases: TGTGCCATCAGTGAGTCGGCAACCGATAATGAAAAACTGTTTTTT.

CDR3 sequence reads: CASSEHTGAGEQYF. In nucleotides, the CDR3 is TGTGCCAGCAGTGAACATACAGGGGCTGGGGAGCAGTACTTC. The chain combines TRBV6-1 with TRBJ2-7; the match to TRBD1 covers 7 bases. The CDR3 covers 14 residues. Germline CDR1 and CDR2: MNHNS and SASEGT. With V trimmed by 2 bases and J by 7 bases, 8 bases remained unmatched.

This clone appeared a single time. The chain is built from TRBV5-4 and TRBJ2-7; D is perhaps TRBD1 (5 bases). The CDR3 totals 15 residues. V lost 3 bases and J 3 bases, leaving 16 bases between the germline ends. Germline loops: CDR1 SGHNT, CDR2 YYREEE (reference sequence). The CDR3 is CASSSPGRADYEQYF. The CDR3 DNA sequence: TGTGCCAGCAGCTCCCCCGGCAGGGCTGACTACGAGCAGTACTTC.

The chain carries TRBV30 and TRBJ2-2, with D tentatively TRBD2 (6 bases). This CDR3 is 15 amino acids long. Trimming took off 4 bases at V and 4 bases at J, with 16 bases between the two ends. CDR1 GTSNPN and CDR2 SVGIG come from the germline V gene (reference sequence). CDR3 DNA: TGTGCCTGGAAAACTAGCTTCCTTAGCACCGGGGAGCTGTTTTTT. Amino acids: CAWKTSFLSTGELFF.

The chain links TRBV7-9 to TRBJ2-5, with 8 bases matching TRBD1. The CDR3 is made up of 14 amino acids. CDR1 is SEHNR, CDR2 FQNEAQ, per germline (reference sequence). V was pared by 6 bases and J by 6 bases, with 9 bases of the junction left unmatched. The CDR3 DNA sequence: TGTGCCAGCAGGCCAGGACAGGGTAGGAAGACCCAGTACTTC. Encoded protein: CASRPGQGRKTQYF.

To note about this clone: Other DNA sequences in this sample translate to the same CDR3. This rearrangement joins TRBV6-5 to TRBJ2-5; TRBD1 agrees at 8 bases. The V gene end was trimmed by 6 bases and the J gene end by 1 base; junction bases not matched to a gene: 4. Germline assignment: CDR1 MNHEY and CDR2 SVGAGI. The CDR3 is 14 amino acids. The CDR3 loop is CASSLGTGQETQYF. The CDR3 nucleotides are TGTGCCAGCAGCCTCGGGACAGGCCAAGAGACCCAGTACTTC.

The chain links TRBV13 to TRBJ2-2; weak D call: TRBD1 (6 bases). The CDR3 spans 16 residues. In germline, CDR1 is PRHDT, CDR2 FYEKMQ (reference sequence). The V gene lost 3 bases and the J gene lost 1 base, with 12 bases spanning the gap. The CDR3 DNA is TGTGCCAGCAGCTTCGGACAGCAAAGGAACACCGGGGAGCTGTTTTTT. This sequence encodes CASSFGQQRNTGELFF.

As DNA, the CDR3 is TGTGCCAGCAGCTCCGGGGGAAGCTCCTACAATGAGCAGTTCTTC. It translates to CASSSGGSSYNEQFF. The rearrangement uses TRBV5-4 and TRBJ2-1; possibly TRBD2 for D (6 bases). The V gene's germline CDR1 is SGHNT and CDR2 YYREEE (reference sequence). V lost 3 bases and J lost 0, with 10 bases in between. The CDR3 contains 15 residues.

This chain links TRBV6-1 with TRBJ2-3; 8 bases agree with TRBD2. V shed 3 bases and J 8 bases; nucleotides not matched to a gene: 7. Germline loops: CDR1 MNHNS, CDR2 SASEGT. This CDR3 has 14 amino acids. CDR3 DNA sequence: TGTGCCAGCAGTGACGCCGGGGGGGCCCGTACGCAGTATTTT. Amino acid sequence: CASSDAGGARTQYF.

This rearrangement joins TRBV18 to TRBJ1-5, with 9 bases that match TRBD1. Per the germline V gene, CDR1 is KGHSH and CDR2 is LQKENI. The length of the CDR3 is 14 residues. Unmatched junction bases numbered 5, after V lost 2 bases and J lost 9 bases. The CDR3 DNA follows: TGTGCCAGCTCACCAGGGACAGGGCCTGGGCCCCAGCATTTT. This encodes CASSPGTGPGPQHF.

J is TRBJ1-6 and V is TRBV27; D perhaps matches TRBD1 (5 bases). The CDR3 has 14 residues. Germline CDR1 is MNHEY and CDR2 is SMNVEV (reference sequence). V was trimmed by 10 bases and J by 7 bases, leaving 17 bases between them. CDR3 residues: CATGKGLINSPLHF. CDR3 bases: TGTGCCACCGGAAAGGGACTGATAAATTCACCCCTCCACTTT.

This chain joins TRBV19 and TRBJ1-5; D remains ambiguous. Trimming stripped 4 bases from V and 6 bases from J, with 10 bases between. This CDR3 region has 13 residues. Looked up from germline, CDR1 is LNHDA and CDR2 is SQIVND (reference sequence). DNA of the CDR3: TGTGCCAGTAGTACCGGGATCCCTCAGCCCCAGCATTTT. Encoded protein: CASSTGIPQPQHF.

This clone was observed once. This sequence joins TRBV6-5 and TRBJ2-7, with a possible D match to TRBD1 (5 bases). This CDR3 is built from 14 residues. Trimming removed 10 bases from V and 0 bases from J, with 16 bases in between. CDR1 is MNHEY and CDR2 is SVGAGI in the germline V gene. The CDR3 loop reads CATFSPDISYEQYF. The CDR3 DNA reads TGTGCCACCTTCAGCCCGGACATCTCCTACGAGCAGTACTTC.

The chain uses TRBV19 and TRBJ1-3; D gene uncertain. CDR1 is LNHDA, CDR2 SQIVND, per germline (reference sequence). V was clipped by 1 base and J by 0 bases, with 7 bases between them. The CDR3 loop spans 15 amino acids. Written as DNA, the CDR3 is TGTGCCAGTAGTATAGGGAGCCTCTCTGGAAACACCATATATTTT. Translated: CASSIGSLSGNTIYF. Filled out from reference TRBV19 and TRBJ1-3, the complete variable domain reads DGGITQSPKYLFRKEGQNVTLSCEQNLNHDAMYWYRQDPGQGLRLIYYSQIVNDFQKGDIAEGYSVSREKKESFPLTVTSAQKNPTAFYLCASSIGSLSGNTIYFGEGSWLTVV.

This rearrangement joins TRBV3-1 (or the pseudogene TRBV3-2) to TRBJ2-1; 7 bases fit TRBD2. The CDR3 loop spans 16 amino acids. V gave up 0 bases and J gave up 3 bases; unmatched junction bases: 5. CDR1 is LGHDT, CDR2 YNNKEL, per germline (reference sequence). The CDR3 region is CASSQDLASGYNEQFF. CDR3 in DNA: TGTGCCAGCAGCCAAGATTTGGCTAGCGGCTACAATGAGCAGTTCTTC.

The V and J genes are TRBV7-2 and TRBJ2-5; 7 nucleotides agree with TRBD1. The CDR3 covers 17 residues. V trimming: 4 bases; J trimming: 1 base; junction bases outside the gene matches: 12. Germline V lookup: CDR1 SGHTA, CDR2 FQGNSA. CDR3: CASSSSLGGLGQETQYF. CDR3 bases: TGTGCCAGCAGCTCGTCCCTAGGGGGCCTGGGCCAAGAGACCCAGTACTTC.

V gene TRBV7-9 combines with J gene TRBJ2-6, with a tentative D call TRBD1 (6 bases). The CDR3 sequence is 16 residues long. Germline V gene lookup returns CDR1 SEHNR and CDR2 FQNEAQ (reference sequence). The V and J ends lost 8 bases and 3 bases respectively, with 17 bases between them. CDR3 loop: CASPRGPGDGANVLTF. In nucleotides, the CDR3 is TGTGCCAGCCCAAGGGGTCCAGGGGATGGGGCCAACGTCCTGACTTTC.

J is TRBJ2-1 and V is TRBV18; 9 bases are a match to TRBD1. The ends lost 3 bases at V and 4 bases at J; junction bases unmatched: 4. The CDR3 has 15 amino acids. CDR1 KGHSH and CDR2 LQKENI come from the germline V gene. The chain's CDR3 is CASSPGTGIYNEQFF. In DNA form, the CDR3 reads TGTGCCAGCTCACCCGGGACAGGGATTTACAATGAGCAGTTCTTC.

The V call is TRBV5-4, the J call TRBJ2-2, with a weak D call TRBD2 (5 bases). Trimming shortened V by 5 bases and J by 2 bases, and 10 bases separated the two germline ends. The germline V gene encodes CDR1 SGHNT and CDR2 YYREEE (reference sequence). This CDR3 region has 14 residues. In DNA form, the CDR3 reads TGTGCCAGCAGTGTGGAGGTAAACACCGGGGAGCTGTTTTTT. Translated, it gives CASSVEVNTGELFF.

CDR3 sequence (DNA): TGCGCCAGCAGCTTGGGGGGGACAGCCGATTCACCCCTCCACTTT. It specifies CASSLGGTADSPLHF. The chain uses TRBV5-1 and TRBJ1-6; 7 bases line up with TRBD1. CDR1 SGHRS and CDR2 YFSETQ come from the germline V gene. V dropped 0 bases and J dropped 8; count of bases not matched to a gene: 5. This CDR3 comprises 15 residues.

This chain connects TRBV18 to TRBJ1-2, with a possible D match to TRBD1 (6 bases). This CDR3 contains 12 residues. V gave up 2 bases and J gave up 10 bases, with 11 bases separating them. Germline assignment: CDR1 KGHSH and CDR2 LQKENI. The CDR3 DNA sequence: TGTGCCAGCTCACCAACAGGACAGCTCTACACCTTC. This sequence encodes CASSPTGQLYTF.